This T cell receptor (beta chain) is from a study of blood T cells in healthy people across ages. The length of the CDR3 is 15 residues. Germline V gene data show CDR1 as SGHRS and CDR2 as YFSETQ. For the second PCR, which ran for about 7 to 11 cycles, a sample-barcoded 5' primer and a J-beta primer mix were used. TCRdb analysed the 5' RACE reads with MiXCR anew, one entry per CDR3 protein. The repertoire holds about 290,000 distinct CDR3 sequences, with less than 30% as singletons. This receptor was taken from a woman in her sixties or seventies in good health. The gene calls are TRBV5-1 and TRBJ2-5; 10 bases agree with TRBD1. The J call is in doubt because the DNA end fits TRBJ2-7 better. The sample taken for sequencing was blood. In DNA, the CDR3 is TGCGCCAGCAGCTCCGAGGACAGGGGGACTTACGAGCAGTACTTC. This sequence encodes CASSSEDRGTYEQYF.